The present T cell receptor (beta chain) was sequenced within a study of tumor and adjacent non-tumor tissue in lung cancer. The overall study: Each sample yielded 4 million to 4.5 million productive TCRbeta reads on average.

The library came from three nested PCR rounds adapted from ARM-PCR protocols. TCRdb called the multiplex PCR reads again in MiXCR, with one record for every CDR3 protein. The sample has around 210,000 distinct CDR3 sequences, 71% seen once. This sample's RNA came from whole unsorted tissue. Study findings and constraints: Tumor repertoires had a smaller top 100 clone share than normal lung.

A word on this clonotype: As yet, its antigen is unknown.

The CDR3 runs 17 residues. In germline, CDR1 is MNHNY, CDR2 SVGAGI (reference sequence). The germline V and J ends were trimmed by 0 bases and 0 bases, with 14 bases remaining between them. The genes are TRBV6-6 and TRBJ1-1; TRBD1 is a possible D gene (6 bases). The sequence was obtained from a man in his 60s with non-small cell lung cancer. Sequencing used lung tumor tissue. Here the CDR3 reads CASSYSGRGGMNTEAFF. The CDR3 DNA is TGTGCCAGCAGTTACTCGGGCAGGGGAGGAATGAACACTGAAGCTTTCTTT.